Below are 32 T cell receptor beta chains sequenced from a single sample in a study of glioma-infiltrating T cells after dendritic cell vaccination. Data came from immunoSEQ multiplex PCR; TCRdb stores just in-frame clones and leaves some out. This table holds about 82,000 clones, around 90% found once. Sample: blood, taken before dendritic cell vaccination. The receptors shown here come from a human donor with glioblastoma.

This clone showed up just once. This chain uses TRBV11-3 with TRBJ1-1; D ambiguous. Germline CDR1 and CDR2: SGHNT and YENEEA. V was cut by 5 bases and J by 7 bases, with 11 bases left in between. The CDR3 has 12 amino acids. Here the CDR3 DNA reads TGTGCCAGCAGCCCAACGACTGGTGAAGCTTTCTTT. Translation gives CASSPTTGEAFF.

This clone was counted a single time. The rearrangement joins TRBV19 to TRBJ2-7, with TRBD1 matching 9 bases. Germline assignment: CDR1 LNHDA and CDR2 SQIVND (reference sequence). Germline trimming cut 9 bases from V and 2 bases from J; bases unmatched to any gene: 11. This CDR3 has 15 amino acids. CDR3 protein: CASAVDRGSPYEQYF. The DNA for the CDR3 is TGTGCCAGCGCGGTGGACAGGGGAAGCCCCTACGAGCAGTACTTC.

V usage is TRBV7-6 and J usage is TRBJ2-7; 7 bases align to TRBD1. Looked up from germline, CDR1 is SGHVS and CDR2 is FNYEAQ. V gave up 5 bases and J gave up 5 bases; unmatched junction bases: 6. The CDR3 covers 13 residues. CDR3 in amino acids: CASSTTTGNEQYF. The DNA for the CDR3 is TGTGCCAGCAGCACAACGACAGGGAACGAGCAGTACTTC.

This clone appeared a single time. The chain links TRBV11-1 to TRBJ2-5; maybe TRBD2 (6 bases). The CDR3 totals 15 residues. Germline V gene lookup returns CDR1 SGHAT and CDR2 FQDESV (reference sequence). Between the trimmed V and J ends, which lost 2 bases and 5 bases, there was a span of 15 bases. The CDR3 region is CASSLSPRGYETQYF. In DNA form, the CDR3 reads TGTGCCAGCAGCTTATCCCCCCGGGGGTATGAGACCCAGTACTTC.

This clone was observed a single time. The V and J genes are TRBV6-1 and TRBJ1-2, with 9 bases lining up with TRBD1. The trim removed 1 base at V and 4 bases at J, leaving 7 bases unmatched. Per germline, CDR1 MNHNS and CDR2 SASEGT. This CDR3 has 16 amino acids. The CDR3 DNA follows: TGTGCCAGCAGTGAAGGCGACAGGGGGATCGGCTATGGCTACACCTTC. This translates into CASSEGDRGIGYGYTF.

This chain links TRBV29-1 with TRBJ1-2, with D uncertain. The CDR3 totals 15 residues. Germline lookup yields CDR1 SQVTM and CDR2 ANQGSEA. Trimming cost V 0 bases and J 1 base, with 12 bases left between them. CDR3: CSVEEEAGLNYGYTF. The CDR3 coding sequence is TGCAGCGTTGAAGAGGAGGCAGGCCTTAACTATGGCTACACCTTC.

The CDR3 loop reads CASSLARRETQYF. In nucleotides, the CDR3 is TGCGCCAGCAGCTTGGCCCGGAGGGAGACCCAGTACTTC. The chain uses TRBV5-1 and TRBJ2-5, with a tentative D call TRBD2 (5 bases). Germline assignment: CDR1 SGHRS and CDR2 YFSETQ. V lost 0 bases and J lost 5, with 8 bases in between. This CDR3 region has 13 residues.

The chain recombines TRBV10-3 with TRBJ1-2; 8 bases match TRBD1. J gave up 7 bases and V 5 bases, and 9 bases lay outside the gene matches. This CDR3 is 14 amino acids long. Germline values: CDR1 ENHRY, CDR2 SYGVKD. CDR3 amino acids: CAISTETGEGGYTF. The CDR3 DNA sequence: TGTGCCATCAGTACGGAGACAGGGGAGGGTGGCTACACCTTC.

This chain joins TRBV4-1 and TRBJ2-7, with 7 bases matching TRBD2. Germline CDR1 reads MGHRA; CDR2 reads YSYEKL. The CDR3 is 16 amino acids. Losses at the gene ends were 1 base for V and 3 bases for J; bases not matched to a gene: 9. The CDR3 DNA reads TGCGCCAGCAGCCAAGGGGGGGGTGGCCGCTTCTACGAGCAGTACTTC. Translation gives CASSQGGGGRFYEQYF.

The rearrangement uses TRBV18 and TRBJ1-2; 8 positions match TRBD1. CDR3 length: 15 amino acids. V lost 6 bases to trimming and J lost 2 bases; unmatched junction nucleotides: 8. CDR1 is KGHSH, CDR2 LQKENI, per germline. In DNA, the CDR3 is TGTGCCAGCTCGCCCGGACAGGGTGGGAACTATGGCTACACCTTC. Protein product: CASSPGQGGNYGYTF.

The V call is TRBV11-2, the J call TRBJ2-7, with 7 bases lining up with TRBD2. The germline CDR1 and CDR2 sequences are SGHAT and FQNNGV. This CDR3 contains 13 residues. The V segment lost 6 bases and the J segment 4 bases; nucleotides outside the gene matches: 6. The CDR3 loop reads CASSTGGSYEQYF. The CDR3 DNA is TGTGCCAGCAGTACGGGCGGGAGTTACGAGCAGTACTTC.

The rearrangement links TRBV29-1 to TRBJ1-1, with TRBD1 matching over 9 bases. CDR3 size: 14 residues. Per germline, CDR1 SQVTM and CDR2 ANQGSEA. V shed 6 bases and J 5 bases; nucleotides not matched to a gene: 10. In nucleotides, the CDR3 is TGCAGCGTAAACCCCGGGACAGGGAGGACTGAAGCTTTCTTT. This codes for CSVNPGTGRTEAFF.

The chain joins TRBV29-1 to TRBJ2-4; no clear D gene. V was cut by 6 bases and J by 8 bases, with 8 bases left in between. CDR1 is SQVTM and CDR2 is ANQGSEA in the germline V gene. CDR3 length: 10 residues. The CDR3 coding sequence is TGCAGCGTGGGCTCGGACATTCAGTACTTC. Its translation: CSVGSDIQYF. The full variable domain, with the rest looked up from reference TRBV29-1 and TRBJ2-4, is SAVISQKPSRDICQRGTSLTIQCQVDSQVTMMFWYRQQPGQSLTLIATANQGSEATYESGFVIDKFPISRPNLTFSTLTVSNMSPEDSSIYLCSVGSDIQYFGAGTRLSVL.

J is TRBJ1-2 and V is TRBV2, with D perhaps matching TRBD1 (5 bases). The V and J ends lost 0 bases and 5 bases respectively, with 13 bases between them. The CDR3 runs 15 residues. Germline V CDR1 and CDR2: SNHLY, FYNNEI. Written as DNA, the CDR3 is TGTGCCAGCAGTGAAGCGGGTGGGGGGTGGTATGGCTACACCTTC. Amino acids: CASSEAGGGWYGYTF. Filled out from reference TRBV2 and TRBJ1-2, the complete variable domain reads EPEVTQTPSHQVTQMGQEVILRCVPISNHLYFYWYRQILGQKVEFLVSFYNNEISEKSEIFDDQFSVERPDGSNFTLKIRSTKLEDSAMYFCASSEAGGGWYGYTFGSGTRLTVV.

The J gene is TRBJ1-4, the V gene TRBV5-1; 10 positions agree with TRBD1. The CDR3 totals 15 residues. Per germline, CDR1 SGHRS and CDR2 YFSETQ. Germline trimming cut 3 bases from V and 7 bases from J; bases unmatched to any gene: 6. The DNA for the CDR3 is TGCGCCAGCAGCTCTCCGGGACAGGGGACTGAAAAACTGTTTTTT. It encodes CASSSPGQGTEKLFF.

This chain connects TRBV5-4 to TRBJ2-1; TRBD2 might be the D (6 bases). The CDR3 spans 16 residues. Trimming left V 4 bases short and J 2 bases short, with 16 bases between. Per germline, CDR1 SGHNT and CDR2 YYREEE (reference sequence). The CDR3 coding sequence is TGTGCCAGCAGCCCGAAGGAGGGCGGTGCCTACAATGAGCAGTTCTTC. It translates to CASSPKEGGAYNEQFF.

The gene calls are TRBV19 and TRBJ1-1, with D tentatively TRBD1 (6 bases). The germline CDR1 and CDR2 sequences are LNHDA and SQIVND (reference sequence). There are 15 residues in the CDR3. Trimming took off 3 bases at V and 8 bases at J, with 19 bases between the two ends. CDR3 loop: CASSIRGGGSGEAFF. The DNA of the CDR3 is TGTGCCAGTAGTATCCGTGGGGGGGGCTCAGGGGAAGCTTTCTTT.

The chain couples TRBV5-4 to TRBJ2-4; TRBD1 matches 8 bases. In germline, CDR1 is SGHNT, CDR2 YYREEE (reference sequence). The CDR3 loop spans 14 amino acids. Trimming removed 7 bases from V and 5 bases from J; junction bases left unmatched: 8. The CDR3 nucleotides read TGTGCCAGCCGATCAGGGGGCTCTGAAAACATTCAGTACTTC. Protein product: CASRSGGSENIQYF.

The rearrangement uses TRBV7-6 and TRBJ2-5, with TRBD1 matching over 8 bases. The CDR3 runs to 14 residues. CDR1 is SGHVS, CDR2 FNYEAQ, per germline. V lost 4 bases to trimming and J lost 4 bases; unmatched junction nucleotides: 5. The CDR3 DNA follows: TGTGCCAGCAGCTATCAGGGGGCTCGAGAGACCCAGTACTTC. It yields the protein CASSYQGARETQYF.

CDR3 coding DNA: TGCGCCAGCAGCTTGTCCGGGAGTCCGAACTCACATGAAAAACTGTTTTTT. It yields the protein CASSLSGSPNSHEKLFF. The rearrangement joins TRBV5-1 to TRBJ1-4; no clear D gene. This CDR3 has 17 residues. Per the germline V gene, CDR1 is SGHRS and CDR2 is YFSETQ. Trimming took off 1 base at V and 6 bases at J, with 19 bases between the two ends.

The rearrangement uses TRBV9 and TRBJ1-6; 8 bases line up with TRBD1. The germline V gene has CDR1 SGDLS and CDR2 YYNGEE. The CDR3 covers 15 residues. The V gene end was trimmed by 0 bases and the J gene end by 7 bases; junction bases not matched to a gene: 3. This CDR3 is CASSVAAGGNSPLHF. The CDR3 DNA follows: TGTGCCAGCAGCGTAGCGGCAGGGGGCAATTCACCCCTCCACTTT. Full variable domain (outside the CDR3, taken from reference TRBV9 and TRBJ1-6): DSGVTQTPKHLITATGQRVTLRCSPRSGDLSVYWYQQSLDQGLQFLIQYYNGEERAKGNILERFSAQQFPDLHSELNLSSLELGDSALYFCASSVAAGGNSPLHFGNGTRLTVT.

V and J are TRBV5-1 and TRBJ1-1, with TRBD1 as a possible D gene (6 bases). CDR1 and CDR2 (germline): SGHRS, YFSETQ. V shed 0 bases and J shed 5 bases, with 11 bases lying between them. The CDR3 is 14 residues long. The CDR3 bases are TGCGCCAGCAGCTTGGAGGGGGAGAAGACTGAAGCTTTCTTT. It is translated as CASSLEGEKTEAFF.

V usage is TRBV5-6 and J usage is TRBJ1-2; possible D gene TRBD1, 5 bases. Trimming shortened V by 4 bases and J by 2 bases, and 21 bases separated the two germline ends. The CDR3 has 17 amino acids. Germline V gene data show CDR1 as SGHDT and CDR2 as YYEEEE. CDR3 protein: CASSPRILMTDNYGYTF. As DNA, the CDR3 is TGTGCCAGCAGCCCAAGGATCCTTATGACAGACAACTATGGCTACACCTTC.

V is TRBV18 and J is TRBJ2-1; 15 positions match TRBD2. Germline V gives CDR1 KGHSH, CDR2 LQKENI. V dropped 3 bases and J dropped 8; count of bases not matched to a gene: 8. CDR3 size: 17 residues. CDR3 residues: CASSPGLAGGPSDEQFF. In nucleotides, the CDR3 is TGTGCCAGCTCACCCGGACTAGCGGGAGGGCCCTCCGATGAGCAGTTCTTC.

The chain has TRBV2 and TRBJ2-1, with 10 nucleotides matching TRBD2. Germline V gene lookup returns CDR1 SNHLY and CDR2 FYNNEI. Trimming at V came to 3 bases and at J to 12 bases, leaving 5 bases not matched to a gene. This CDR3 comprises 13 residues. In DNA form, the CDR3 reads TGTGCCAGCAGTGAGAGTAGCGGGGGGTTGCAGTTCTTC. It yields the protein CASSESSGGLQFF.

This clone was seen only a few times. The V and J genes are TRBV5-4 and TRBJ2-2; D is perhaps TRBD1 (6 bases). The V and J ends lost 0 bases and 3 bases respectively, with 6 bases between them. This CDR3 has 14 amino acids. The germline CDR1 and CDR2 sequences are SGHNT and YYREEE (reference sequence). This CDR3 reads CASSLDRDTGELFF. CDR3 sequence (DNA): TGTGCCAGCAGCTTGGACAGGGACACCGGGGAGCTGTTTTTT.

This clone was detected only once. The rearrangement links TRBV5-4 to TRBJ1-1; D gene ambiguous. Germline CDR1 is SGHNT and CDR2 is YYREEE (reference sequence). The CDR3 extends over 13 amino acids. Deletions cut 4 bases from V and 3 bases from J, with 10 bases between. Here the CDR3 DNA reads TGTGCCAGCAGCCTAACACGGGACACTGAAGCTTTCTTT. Translated: CASSLTRDTEAFF. Full variable domain (remainder filled in from reference TRBV5-4 and TRBJ1-1): ETGVTQSPTHLIKTRGQQVTLRCSSQSGHNTVSWYQQALGQGPQFIFQYYREEENGRGNFPPRFSGLQFPNYSSELNVNALELDDSALYLCASSLTRDTEAFFGQGTRLTVV.

V gene TRBV10-1 combines with J gene TRBJ2-7; tentative D call: TRBD1 (5 bases). Germline V gives CDR1 WNHNN, CDR2 SYGVQD (reference sequence). V lost 0 bases, J lost 3 bases, and 12 bases lay in between. The CDR3 is 15 residues long. CDR3 nucleotide sequence: TGCGCCAGCAGTGAGTCGAAGACAGTAAGCTACGAGCAGTACTTC. Translating it yields CASSESKTVSYEQYF.

V is TRBV6-1 and J is TRBJ2-3; the match to TRBD1 covers 8 bases. V gave up 2 bases and J gave up 1 base; unmatched junction bases: 2. CDR1 MNHNS and CDR2 SASEGT come from the germline V gene. CDR3 length equals 15 residues. DNA of the CDR3: TGTGCCAGCAGTGAAACGGGACAGGGCACAGATACGCAGTATTTT. It is translated as CASSETGQGTDTQYF.

V is TRBV29-1 and J is TRBJ1-1; 7 positions agree with TRBD1. The CDR3 has 11 amino acids. V shed 6 bases and J 5 bases; nucleotides not matched to a gene: 3. CDR1 and CDR2 from the germline V gene are SQVTM and ANQGSEA. CDR3 loop: CSVVQGTEAFF. DNA for the CDR3: TGCAGCGTCGTACAGGGGACTGAAGCTTTCTTT.

This rearrangement joins TRBV9 to TRBJ1-1; TRBD1 matches 11 bases. V gave up 4 bases and J gave up 1 base; unmatched junction bases: 3. Looked up from germline, CDR1 is SGDLS and CDR2 is YYNGEE. The CDR3 extends over 15 amino acids. The DNA for the CDR3 is TGTGCCAGCAGCAAAGGGACAGGGGGGAACACTGAAGCTTTCTTT. It is translated as CASSKGTGGNTEAFF.

J is TRBJ2-6 and V is TRBV2, with TRBD1 as a possible D gene (5 bases). This CDR3 region has 16 residues. The V gene lost 4 bases and the J gene lost 0 bases, with 10 bases spanning the gap. Germline V gene lookup returns CDR1 SNHLY and CDR2 FYNNEI. Here the CDR3 DNA reads TGTGCCAGCAGTGCAAGACAGAACTCTGGGGCCAACGTCCTGACTTTC. Encoded protein: CASSARQNSGANVLTF.